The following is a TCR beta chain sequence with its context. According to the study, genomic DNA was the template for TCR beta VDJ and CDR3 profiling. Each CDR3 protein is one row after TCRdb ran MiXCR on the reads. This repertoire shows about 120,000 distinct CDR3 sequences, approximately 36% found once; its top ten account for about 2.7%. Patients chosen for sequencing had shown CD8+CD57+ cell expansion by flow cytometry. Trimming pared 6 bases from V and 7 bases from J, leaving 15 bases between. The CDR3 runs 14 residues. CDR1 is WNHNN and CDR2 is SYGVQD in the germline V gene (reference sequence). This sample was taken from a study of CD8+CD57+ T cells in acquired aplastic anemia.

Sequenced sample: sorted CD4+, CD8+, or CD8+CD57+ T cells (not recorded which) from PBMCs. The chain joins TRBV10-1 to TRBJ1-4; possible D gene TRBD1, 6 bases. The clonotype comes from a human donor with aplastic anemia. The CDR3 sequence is CASRRQECFEKLFF. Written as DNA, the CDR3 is TGCGCCAGCAGGAGACAGGAATGCTTTGAAAAACTGTTTTTT.